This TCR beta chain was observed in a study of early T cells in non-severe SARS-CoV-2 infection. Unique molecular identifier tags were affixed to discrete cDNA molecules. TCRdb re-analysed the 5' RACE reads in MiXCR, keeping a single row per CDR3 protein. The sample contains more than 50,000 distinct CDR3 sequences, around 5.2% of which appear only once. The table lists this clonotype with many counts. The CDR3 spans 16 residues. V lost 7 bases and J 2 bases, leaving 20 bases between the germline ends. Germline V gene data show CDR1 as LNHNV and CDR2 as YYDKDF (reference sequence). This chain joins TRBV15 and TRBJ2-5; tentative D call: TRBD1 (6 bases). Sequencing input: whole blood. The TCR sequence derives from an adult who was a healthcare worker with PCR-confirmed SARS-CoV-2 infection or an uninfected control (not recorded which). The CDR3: CATKQGLGYPQETQYF. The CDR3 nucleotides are TGTGCCACCAAACAGGGATTGGGATACCCACAAGAGACCCAGTACTTC. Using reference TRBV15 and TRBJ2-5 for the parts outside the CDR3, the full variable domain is DAMVIQNPRYQVTQFGKPVTLSCSQTLNHNVMYWYQQKSSQAPKLLFHYYDKDFNNEADTPDNFQSRRPNTSFCFLDIRSPGLGDTAMYLCATKQGLGYPQETQYFGPGTRLLVL.